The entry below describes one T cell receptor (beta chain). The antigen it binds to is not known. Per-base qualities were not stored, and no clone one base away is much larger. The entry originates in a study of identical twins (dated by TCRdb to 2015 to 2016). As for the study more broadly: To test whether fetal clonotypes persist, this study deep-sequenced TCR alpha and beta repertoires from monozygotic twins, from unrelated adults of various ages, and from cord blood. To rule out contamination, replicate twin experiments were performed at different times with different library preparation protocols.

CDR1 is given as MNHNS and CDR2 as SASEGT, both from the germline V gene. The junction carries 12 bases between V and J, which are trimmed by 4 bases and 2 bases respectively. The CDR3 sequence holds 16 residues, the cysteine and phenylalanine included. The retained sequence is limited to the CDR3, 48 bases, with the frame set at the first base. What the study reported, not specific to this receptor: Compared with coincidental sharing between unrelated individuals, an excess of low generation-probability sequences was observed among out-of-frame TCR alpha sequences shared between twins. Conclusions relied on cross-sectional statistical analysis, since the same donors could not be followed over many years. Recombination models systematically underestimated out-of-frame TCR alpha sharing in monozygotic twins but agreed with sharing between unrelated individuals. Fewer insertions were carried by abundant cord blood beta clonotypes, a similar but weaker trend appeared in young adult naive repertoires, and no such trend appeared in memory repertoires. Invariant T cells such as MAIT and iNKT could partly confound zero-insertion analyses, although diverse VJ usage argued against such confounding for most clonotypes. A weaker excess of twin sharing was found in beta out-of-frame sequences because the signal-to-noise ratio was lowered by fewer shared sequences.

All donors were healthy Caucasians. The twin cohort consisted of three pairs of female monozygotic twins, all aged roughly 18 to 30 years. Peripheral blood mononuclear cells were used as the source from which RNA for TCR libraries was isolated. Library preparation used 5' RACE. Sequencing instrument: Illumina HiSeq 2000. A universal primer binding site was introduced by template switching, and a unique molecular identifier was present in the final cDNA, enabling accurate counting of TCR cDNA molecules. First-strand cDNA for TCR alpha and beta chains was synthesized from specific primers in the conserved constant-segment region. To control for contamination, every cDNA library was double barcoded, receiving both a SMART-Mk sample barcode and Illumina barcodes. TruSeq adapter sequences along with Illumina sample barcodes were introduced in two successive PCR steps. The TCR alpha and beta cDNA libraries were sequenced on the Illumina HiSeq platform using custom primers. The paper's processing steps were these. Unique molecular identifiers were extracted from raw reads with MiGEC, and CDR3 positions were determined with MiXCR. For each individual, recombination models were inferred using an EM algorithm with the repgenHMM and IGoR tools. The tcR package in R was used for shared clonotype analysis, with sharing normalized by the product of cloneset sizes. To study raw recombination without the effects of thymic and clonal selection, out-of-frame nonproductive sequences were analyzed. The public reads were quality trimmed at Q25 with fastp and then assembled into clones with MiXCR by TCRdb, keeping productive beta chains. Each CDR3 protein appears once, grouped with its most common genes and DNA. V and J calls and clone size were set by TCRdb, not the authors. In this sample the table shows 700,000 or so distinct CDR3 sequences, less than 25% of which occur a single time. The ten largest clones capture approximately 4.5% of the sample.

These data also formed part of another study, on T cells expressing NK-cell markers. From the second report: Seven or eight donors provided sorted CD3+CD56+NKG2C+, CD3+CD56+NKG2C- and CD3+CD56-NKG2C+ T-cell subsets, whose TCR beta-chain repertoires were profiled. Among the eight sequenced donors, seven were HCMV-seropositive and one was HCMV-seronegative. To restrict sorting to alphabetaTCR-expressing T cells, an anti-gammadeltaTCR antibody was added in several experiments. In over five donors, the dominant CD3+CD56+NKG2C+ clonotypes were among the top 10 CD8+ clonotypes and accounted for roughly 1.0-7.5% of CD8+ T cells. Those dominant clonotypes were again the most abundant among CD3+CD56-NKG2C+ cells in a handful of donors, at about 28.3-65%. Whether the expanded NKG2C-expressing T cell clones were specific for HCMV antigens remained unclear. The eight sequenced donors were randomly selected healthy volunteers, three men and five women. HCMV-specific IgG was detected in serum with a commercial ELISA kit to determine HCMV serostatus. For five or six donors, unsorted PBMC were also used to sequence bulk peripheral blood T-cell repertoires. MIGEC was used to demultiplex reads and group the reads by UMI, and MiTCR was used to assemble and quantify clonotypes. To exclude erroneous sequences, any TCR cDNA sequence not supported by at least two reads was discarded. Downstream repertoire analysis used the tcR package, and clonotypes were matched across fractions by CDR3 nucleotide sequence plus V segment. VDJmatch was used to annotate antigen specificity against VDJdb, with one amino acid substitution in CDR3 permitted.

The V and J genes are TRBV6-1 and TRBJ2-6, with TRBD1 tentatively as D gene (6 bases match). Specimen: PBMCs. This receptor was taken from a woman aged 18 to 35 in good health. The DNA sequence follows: TGTGCCAGCAGTGCTACCAGGGGCGCTGGGGCCAACGTCCTGACTTTC. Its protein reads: CASSATRGAGANVLTF.